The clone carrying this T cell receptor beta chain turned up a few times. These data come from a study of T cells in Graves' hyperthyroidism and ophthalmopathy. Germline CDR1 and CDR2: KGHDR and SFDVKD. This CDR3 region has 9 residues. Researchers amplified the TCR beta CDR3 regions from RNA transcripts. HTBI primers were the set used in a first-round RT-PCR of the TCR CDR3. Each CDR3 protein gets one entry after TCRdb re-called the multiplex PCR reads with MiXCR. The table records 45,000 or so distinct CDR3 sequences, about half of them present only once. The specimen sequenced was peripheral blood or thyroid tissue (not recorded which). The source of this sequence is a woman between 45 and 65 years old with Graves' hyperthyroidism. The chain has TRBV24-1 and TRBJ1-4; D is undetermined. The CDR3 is CATNEKLFF. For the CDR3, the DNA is TGTGCAACTAATGAAAAACTGTTTTTT.